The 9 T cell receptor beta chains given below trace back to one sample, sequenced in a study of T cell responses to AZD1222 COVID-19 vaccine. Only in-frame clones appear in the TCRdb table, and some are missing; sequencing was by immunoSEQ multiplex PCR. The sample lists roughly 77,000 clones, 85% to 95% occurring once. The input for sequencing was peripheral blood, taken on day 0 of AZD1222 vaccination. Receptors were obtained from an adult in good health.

CDR3 nucleotide sequence: TGCGCCAGCAGCTTGACTGTGGGAAGCTACGAGCAGTACTTC. As protein: CASSLTVGSYEQYF. The V and J genes are TRBV5-1 and TRBJ2-7; D call uncertain. The CDR3 runs to 14 residues. CDR1 and CDR2 from the germline V gene are SGHRS and YFSETQ. Trimming left V 1 base short and J 3 bases short, with 11 bases between.

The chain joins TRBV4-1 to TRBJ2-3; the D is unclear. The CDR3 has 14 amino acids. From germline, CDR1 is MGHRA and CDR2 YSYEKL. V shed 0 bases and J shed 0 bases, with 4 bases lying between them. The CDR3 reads CASSQDASTDTQYF. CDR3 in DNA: TGCGCCAGCAGCCAAGATGCTAGCACAGATACGCAGTATTTT.

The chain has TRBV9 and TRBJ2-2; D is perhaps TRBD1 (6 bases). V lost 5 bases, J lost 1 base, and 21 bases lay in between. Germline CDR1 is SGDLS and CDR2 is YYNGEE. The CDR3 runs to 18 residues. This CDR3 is CASRDRILKGQNTGELFF. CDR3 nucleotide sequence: TGTGCCAGCAGGGATCGTATACTGAAGGGACAGAACACCGGGGAGCTGTTTTTT.

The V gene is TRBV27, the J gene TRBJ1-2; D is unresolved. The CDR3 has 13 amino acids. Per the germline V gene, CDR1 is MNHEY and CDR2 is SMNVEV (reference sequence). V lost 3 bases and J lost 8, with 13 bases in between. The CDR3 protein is CASSFWGGYGYTF. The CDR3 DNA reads TGTGCCAGCAGTTTTTGGGGAGGGTACGGCTACACCTTC.

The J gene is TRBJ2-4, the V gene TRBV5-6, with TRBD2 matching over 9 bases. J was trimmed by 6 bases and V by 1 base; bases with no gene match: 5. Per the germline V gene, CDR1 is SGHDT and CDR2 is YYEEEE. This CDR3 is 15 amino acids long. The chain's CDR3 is CASSLRRGGGNIQYF. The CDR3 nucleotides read TGTGCCAGCAGCTTGAGGCGGGGGGGCGGAAACATTCAGTACTTC.

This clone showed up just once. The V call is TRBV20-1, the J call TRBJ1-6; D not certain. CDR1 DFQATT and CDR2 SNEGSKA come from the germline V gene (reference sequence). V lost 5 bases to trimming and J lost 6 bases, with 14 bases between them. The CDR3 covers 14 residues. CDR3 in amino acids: CSAGGWQVNSPLHF. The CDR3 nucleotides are TGCAGTGCTGGTGGCTGGCAGGTTAATTCACCCCTCCACTTT.

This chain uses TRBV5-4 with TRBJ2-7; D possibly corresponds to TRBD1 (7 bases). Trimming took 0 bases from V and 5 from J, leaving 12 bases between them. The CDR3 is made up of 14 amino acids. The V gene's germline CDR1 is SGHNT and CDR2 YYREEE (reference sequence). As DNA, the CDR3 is TGTGCCAGCAGCTTGGCCAGCAGGGGGGACGAGCAGTACTTC. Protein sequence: CASSLASRGDEQYF. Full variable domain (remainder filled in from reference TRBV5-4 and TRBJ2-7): ETGVTQSPTHLIKTRGQQVTLRCSSQSGHNTVSWYQQALGQGPQFIFQYYREEENGRGNFPPRFSGLQFPNYSSELNVNALELDDSALYLCASSLASRGDEQYFGPGTRLTVT.

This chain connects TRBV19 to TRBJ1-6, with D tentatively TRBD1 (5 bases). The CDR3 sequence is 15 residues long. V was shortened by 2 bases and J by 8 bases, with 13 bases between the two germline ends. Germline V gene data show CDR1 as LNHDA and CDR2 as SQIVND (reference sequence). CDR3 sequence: CASSIMTGRYSPLHF. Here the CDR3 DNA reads TGTGCCAGTAGTATAATGACGGGACGCTATTCACCCCTCCACTTT.

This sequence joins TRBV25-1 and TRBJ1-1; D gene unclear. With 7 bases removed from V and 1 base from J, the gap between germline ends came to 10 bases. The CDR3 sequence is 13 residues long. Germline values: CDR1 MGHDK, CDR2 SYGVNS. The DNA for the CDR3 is TGTGCCAGCACTAGGGATTCGAACACTGAAGCTTTCTTT. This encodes CASTRDSNTEAFF.